This TCR beta chain was recovered during a study of T cell changes during pregnancy in multiple sclerosis. Trimming removed 2 bases at V and 2 bases at J, with 5 bases between. Germline CDR1 SSHAT, CDR2 FNYEAQ (reference sequence). The CDR3 is 13 residues long. TCRdb's table, derived via immunoSEQ multiplex PCR, lists solely in-frame clones and lacks some. The sample lists around 34,000 clones, 94% occurring once. Sequenced here: CD4+ T cells from peripheral blood mononuclear cells, sampled in the second trimester of pregnancy. This TCR was sampled from a female donor with multiple sclerosis, enrolled in a pregnancy study. The chain is built from TRBV7-7 and TRBJ2-3; no clear D gene. The CDR3: CASSLILTDTQYF. The CDR3 DNA reads as TGTGCCAGCAGCTTAATTCTCACAGATACGCAGTATTTT.